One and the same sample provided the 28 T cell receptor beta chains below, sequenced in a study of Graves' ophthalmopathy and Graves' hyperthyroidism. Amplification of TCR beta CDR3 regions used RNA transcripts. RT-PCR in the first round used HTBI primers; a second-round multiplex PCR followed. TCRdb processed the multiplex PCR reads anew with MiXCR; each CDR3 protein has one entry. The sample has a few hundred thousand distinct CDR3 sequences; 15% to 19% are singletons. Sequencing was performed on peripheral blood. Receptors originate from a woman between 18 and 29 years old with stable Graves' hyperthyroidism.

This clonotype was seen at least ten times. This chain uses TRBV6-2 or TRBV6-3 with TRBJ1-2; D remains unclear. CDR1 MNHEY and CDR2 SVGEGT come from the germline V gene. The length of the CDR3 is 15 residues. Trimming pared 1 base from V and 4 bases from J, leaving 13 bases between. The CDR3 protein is CASSYYQAASYGYTF. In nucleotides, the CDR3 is TGTGCCAGCAGTTACTACCAGGCGGCTAGCTATGGCTACACCTTC.

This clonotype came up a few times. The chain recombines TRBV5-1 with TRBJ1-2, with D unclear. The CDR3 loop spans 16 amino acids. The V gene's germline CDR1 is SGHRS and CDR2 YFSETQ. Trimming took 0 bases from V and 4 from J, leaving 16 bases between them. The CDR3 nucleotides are TGCGCCAGCAGCTTGGATGATGGGCCCTCTACCTATGGCTACACCTTC. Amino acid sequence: CASSLDDGPSTYGYTF.

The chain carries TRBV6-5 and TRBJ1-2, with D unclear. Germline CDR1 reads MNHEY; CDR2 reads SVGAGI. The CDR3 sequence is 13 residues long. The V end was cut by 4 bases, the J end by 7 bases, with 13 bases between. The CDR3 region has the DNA TGTGCCAGCAGTTTACGGCTGGAGGGTGGCTACACCTTC. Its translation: CASSLRLEGGYTF.

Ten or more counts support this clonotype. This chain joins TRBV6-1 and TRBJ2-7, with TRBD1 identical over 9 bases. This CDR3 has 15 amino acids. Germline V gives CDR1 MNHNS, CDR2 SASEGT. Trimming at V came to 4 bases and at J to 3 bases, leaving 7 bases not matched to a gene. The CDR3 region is CASSAPPGQGYEQYF. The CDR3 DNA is TGTGCCAGCAGTGCTCCCCCGGGACAGGGCTACGAGCAGTACTTC.

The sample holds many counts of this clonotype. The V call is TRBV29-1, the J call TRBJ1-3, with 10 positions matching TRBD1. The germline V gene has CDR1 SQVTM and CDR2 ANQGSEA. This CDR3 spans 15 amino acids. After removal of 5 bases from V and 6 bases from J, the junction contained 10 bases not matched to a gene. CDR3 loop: CSVSPGTGVSNTIYF. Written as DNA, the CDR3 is TGCAGCGTTTCCCCCGGGACAGGGGTATCAAACACCATATATTTT.

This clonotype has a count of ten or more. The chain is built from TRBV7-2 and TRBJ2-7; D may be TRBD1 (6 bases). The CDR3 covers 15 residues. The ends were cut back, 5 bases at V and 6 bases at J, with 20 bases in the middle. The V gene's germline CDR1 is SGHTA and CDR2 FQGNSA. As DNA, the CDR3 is TGTGCCAGCAGCCCCTCTGGGACATTAGGGGGCGAGCAGTACTTC. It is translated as CASSPSGTLGGEQYF.

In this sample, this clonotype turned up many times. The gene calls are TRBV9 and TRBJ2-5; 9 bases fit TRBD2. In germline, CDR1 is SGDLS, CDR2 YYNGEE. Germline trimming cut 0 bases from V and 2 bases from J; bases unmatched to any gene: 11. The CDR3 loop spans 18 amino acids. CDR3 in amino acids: CASSVGLAGVPPQETQYF. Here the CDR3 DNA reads TGTGCCAGCAGCGTAGGCTTAGCGGGGGTACCACCTCAAGAGACCCAGTACTTC.

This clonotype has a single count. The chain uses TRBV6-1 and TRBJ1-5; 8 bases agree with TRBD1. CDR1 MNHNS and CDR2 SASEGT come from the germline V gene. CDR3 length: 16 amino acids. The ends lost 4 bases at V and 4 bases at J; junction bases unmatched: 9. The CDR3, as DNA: TGTGCCAGCAGTGCCTTCTTAACAGGGGGAAATCAGCCCCAGCATTTT. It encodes CASSAFLTGGNQPQHF.

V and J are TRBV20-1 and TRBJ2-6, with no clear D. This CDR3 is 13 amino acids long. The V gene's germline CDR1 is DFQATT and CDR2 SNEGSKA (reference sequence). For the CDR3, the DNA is TGCAGCCCAAAAAGCTCTGGGGCCAACGTCCTGACTTTC. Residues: CSPKSSGANVLTF.

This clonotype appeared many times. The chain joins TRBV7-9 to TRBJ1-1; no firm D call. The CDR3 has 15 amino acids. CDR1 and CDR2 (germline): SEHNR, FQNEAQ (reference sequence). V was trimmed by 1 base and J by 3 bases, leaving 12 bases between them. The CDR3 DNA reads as TGTGCCAGCAGCTTAGTGTCCGCCGATGACACTGAAGCTTTCTTT. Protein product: CASSLVSADDTEAFF.

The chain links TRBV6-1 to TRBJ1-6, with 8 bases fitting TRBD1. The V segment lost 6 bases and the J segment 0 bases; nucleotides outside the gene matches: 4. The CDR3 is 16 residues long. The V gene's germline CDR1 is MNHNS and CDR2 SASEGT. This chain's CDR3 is CASRRQGISYNSPLHF. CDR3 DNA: TGTGCCAGCAGACGACAGGGGATCTCCTATAATTCACCCCTCCACTTT.

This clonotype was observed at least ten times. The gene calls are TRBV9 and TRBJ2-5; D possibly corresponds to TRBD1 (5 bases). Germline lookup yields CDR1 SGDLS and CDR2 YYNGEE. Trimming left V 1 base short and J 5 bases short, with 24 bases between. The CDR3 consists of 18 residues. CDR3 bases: TGTGCCAGCAGCGTAAGCCCCACCCGACAGTCAACGGTGGAGACCCAGTACTTC. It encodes CASSVSPTRQSTVETQYF.

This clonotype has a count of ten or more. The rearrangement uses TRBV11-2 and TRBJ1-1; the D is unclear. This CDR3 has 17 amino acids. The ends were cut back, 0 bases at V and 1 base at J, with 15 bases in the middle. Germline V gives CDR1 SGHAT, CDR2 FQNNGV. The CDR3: CASSLEGLKRRNTEAFF. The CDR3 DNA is TGTGCCAGCAGCTTAGAAGGCCTTAAAAGAAGGAACACTGAAGCTTTCTTT.

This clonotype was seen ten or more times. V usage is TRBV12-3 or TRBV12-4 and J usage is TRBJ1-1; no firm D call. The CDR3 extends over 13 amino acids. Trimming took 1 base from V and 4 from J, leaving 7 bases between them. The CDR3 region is CASSLVAGTEAFF. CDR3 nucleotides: TGTGCCAGCAGTTTAGTGGCAGGCACTGAAGCTTTCTTT.

The DNA of the CDR3 is TGCGCCAGCAATCGAAGGCAAGAGACCCAGTACTTC. It translates to CASNRRQETQYF. The V call is TRBV10-1, the J call TRBJ2-5; no firm D call. CDR3 length: 12 amino acids. In germline, CDR1 is WNHNN, CDR2 SYGVQD (reference sequence). Trimming took 7 bases from V and 2 from J, leaving 8 bases between them.

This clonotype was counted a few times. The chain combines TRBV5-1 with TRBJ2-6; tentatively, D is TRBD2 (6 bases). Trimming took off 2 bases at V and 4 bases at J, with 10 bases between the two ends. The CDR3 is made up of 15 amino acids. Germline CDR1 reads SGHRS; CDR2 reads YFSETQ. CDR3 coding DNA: TGCGCCAGCAGCTTCGGAGGGACCGGGGCCAACGTCCTGACTTTC. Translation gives CASSFGGTGANVLTF.

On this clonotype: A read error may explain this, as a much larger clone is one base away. The CDR3 sequence is CASSEFEGASGAYVLTF. In DNA form, the CDR3 reads TGTGCCAGCAGTGAATTTGAGGGGGCAAGTGGGGCCTACGTCCTGACTTTC. The J gene is TRBJ2-6, the V gene TRBV25-1; 7 bases are a match to TRBD1. CDR3 length: 17 residues. Germline assignment: CDR1 MGHDK and CDR2 SYGVNS. The full variable domain, completed using reference TRBV25-1 and TRBJ2-6, is EADIYQTPRYLVIGTGKKITLECSQTMGHDKMYWYQQDPGMELHLIHYSYGVNSTEKGDLSSESTVSRIRTEHFPLTLESARPSHTSQYLCASSEFEGASGAYVLTFGAGSRLTVL.

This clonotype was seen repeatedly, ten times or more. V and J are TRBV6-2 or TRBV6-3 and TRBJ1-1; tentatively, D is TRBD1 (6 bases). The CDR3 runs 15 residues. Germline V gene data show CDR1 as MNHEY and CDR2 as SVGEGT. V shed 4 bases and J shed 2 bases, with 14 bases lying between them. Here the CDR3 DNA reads TGTGCCAGCAGTTTCCCCGCTGGGGGCAACACTGAAGCTTTCTTT. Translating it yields CASSFPAGGNTEAFF.

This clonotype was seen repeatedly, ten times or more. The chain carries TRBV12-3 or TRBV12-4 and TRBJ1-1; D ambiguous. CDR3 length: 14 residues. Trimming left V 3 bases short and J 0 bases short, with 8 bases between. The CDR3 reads CASSFRTVNTEAFF. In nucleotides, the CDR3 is TGTGCCAGCAGTTTCCGAACAGTGAACACTGAAGCTTTCTTT.

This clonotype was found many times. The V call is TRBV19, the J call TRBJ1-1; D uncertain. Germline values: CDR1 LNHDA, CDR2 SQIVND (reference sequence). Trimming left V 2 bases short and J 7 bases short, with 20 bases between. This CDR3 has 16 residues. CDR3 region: CASSISPQVTDGEAFF. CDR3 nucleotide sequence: TGTGCCAGTAGTATATCGCCCCAGGTGACGGATGGTGAAGCTTTCTTT.

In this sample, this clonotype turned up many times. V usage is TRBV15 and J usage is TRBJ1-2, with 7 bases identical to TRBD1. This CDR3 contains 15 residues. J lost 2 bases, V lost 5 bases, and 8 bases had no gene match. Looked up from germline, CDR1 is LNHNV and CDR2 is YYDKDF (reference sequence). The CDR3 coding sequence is TGTGCCACCAGCTTTCGGACAGGAACGAACTATGGCTACACCTTC. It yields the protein CATSFRTGTNYGYTF.

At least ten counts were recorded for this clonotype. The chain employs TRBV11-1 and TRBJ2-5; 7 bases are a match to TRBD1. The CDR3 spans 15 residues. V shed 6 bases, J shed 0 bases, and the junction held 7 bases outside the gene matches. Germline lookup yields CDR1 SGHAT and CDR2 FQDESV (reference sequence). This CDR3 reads CASRYRGYYQETQYF. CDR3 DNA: TGTGCCAGCAGATACAGGGGATACTACCAAGAGACCCAGTACTTC.

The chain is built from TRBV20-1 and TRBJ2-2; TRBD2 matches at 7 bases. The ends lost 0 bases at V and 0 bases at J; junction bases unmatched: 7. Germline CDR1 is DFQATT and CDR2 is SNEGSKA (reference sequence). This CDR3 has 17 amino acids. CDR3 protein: CSARDHRSGTNTGELFF. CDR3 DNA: TGCAGTGCTAGAGATCACCGAAGCGGGACGAACACCGGGGAGCTGTTTTTT.

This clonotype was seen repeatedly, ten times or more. The CDR3 nucleotides are TGCAGTGCTAGGAAAGGGGGAGCTTTTCCTTATTACGAGCAGTACTTC. Its protein product is CSARKGGAFPYYEQYF. The rearrangement joins TRBV20-1 to TRBJ2-7; a possible D gene is TRBD1 (6 bases). The CDR3 sequence is 16 residues long. The germline V gene encodes CDR1 DFQATT and CDR2 SNEGSKA (reference sequence). Trimming removed 3 bases at V and 4 bases at J, with 22 bases between.

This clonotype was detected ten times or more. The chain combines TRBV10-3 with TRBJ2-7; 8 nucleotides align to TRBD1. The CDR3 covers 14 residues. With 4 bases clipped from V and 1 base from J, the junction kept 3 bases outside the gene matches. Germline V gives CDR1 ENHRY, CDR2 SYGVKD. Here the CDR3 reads CAISAGTGSYEQYF. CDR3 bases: TGTGCCATCAGTGCCGGGACAGGTTCCTACGAGCAGTACTTC.

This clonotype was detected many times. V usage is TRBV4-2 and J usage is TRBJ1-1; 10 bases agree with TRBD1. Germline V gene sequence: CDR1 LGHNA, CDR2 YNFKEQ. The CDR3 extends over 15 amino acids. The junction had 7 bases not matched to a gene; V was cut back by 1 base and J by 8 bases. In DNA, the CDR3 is TGTGCCAGCAGCCAAGTAGACGGGACAGGGGAAGAAGCTTTCTTT. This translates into CASSQVDGTGEEAFF.

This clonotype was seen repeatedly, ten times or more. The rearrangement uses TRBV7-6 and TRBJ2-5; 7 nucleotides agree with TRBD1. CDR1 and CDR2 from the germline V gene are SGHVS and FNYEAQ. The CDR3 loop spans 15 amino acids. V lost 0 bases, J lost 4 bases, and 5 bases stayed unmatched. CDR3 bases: TGTGCCAGCAGCTTAGCACAGGGGTTCGGAGAGACCCAGTACTTC. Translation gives CASSLAQGFGETQYF.

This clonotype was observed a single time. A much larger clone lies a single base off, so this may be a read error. The DNA of the CDR3 is TGTGCCAGTAGTACAGAATACTTCTATGGCCACACCTTC. Translation gives CASSTEYFYGHTF. The chain links TRBV19 to TRBJ1-2; no clear D. CDR3 length: 13 residues. Per germline, CDR1 LNHDA and CDR2 SQIVND (reference sequence).